The 20 T cell receptor beta chains listed next were all sequenced from one sample in a study of T cells after yellow fever vaccination. TCRdb fed the 5' RACE reads into MiXCR, producing one record per CDR3 protein. This sample has some 30,000 distinct CDR3 sequences, with 3.5% to 5% found just once. The sample consisted of CD8+ T cells sorted from PBMCs, taken 5 days after the yellow fever booster vaccination. The receptors here all came from a young man who received the YFV17D yellow fever vaccine.

The table lists this clonotype with many counts. The CDR3 coding sequence is TGTGCCAGCAGCTCGGGACTAGCGGGGGCCTACGAGCAGTACTTC. It encodes CASSSGLAGAYEQYF. V is TRBV3-1 and J is TRBJ2-7; the match to TRBD2 covers 14 bases. V dropped 5 bases and J dropped 2; count of bases not matched to a gene: 2. The CDR3 extends over 15 amino acids. Germline values: CDR1 LGHDT, CDR2 YNNKEL (reference sequence).

Ten or more counts support this clonotype. V usage is TRBV20-1 and J usage is TRBJ2-5; 7 bases map to TRBD2. The germline V gene encodes CDR1 DFQATT and CDR2 SNEGSKA (reference sequence). Trimming removed 3 bases from V and 3 bases from J; junction bases left unmatched: 4. The CDR3 has 13 residues. The CDR3 bases are TGCAGTGCTAGCCCCGGACTAGAAGAGACCCAGTACTTC. As protein: CSASPGLEETQYF.

This clonotype was seen repeatedly, ten times or more. The V and J genes are TRBV20-1 and TRBJ2-7, with TRBD2 matching over 10 bases. V was pared by 0 bases and J by 7 bases, with 6 bases of the junction left unmatched. The CDR3 runs 14 residues. CDR1 and CDR2 from the germline V gene are DFQATT and SNEGSKA (reference sequence). The CDR3 sequence is CSARELTSGIEQYF. As DNA, the CDR3 is TGCAGTGCTAGAGAATTAACTAGCGGGATTGAGCAGTACTTC.

About this clonotype itself: Given a much more abundant clone one base away, this may be a read error. The chain carries TRBV25-1 and TRBJ1-5; D perhaps matches TRBD1 (6 bases). V lost 1 base and J lost 3, with 10 bases in between. There are 15 residues in the CDR3. Germline CDR1 and CDR2: MGHDK and SYGVNS. The CDR3: CASSESEGVNQPQHF. CDR3 nucleotides: TGTGCCAGCAGTGAATCTGAGGGGGTCAATCAGCCCCAGCATTTT. Looking up the rest from reference TRBV25-1 and TRBJ1-5 gives the full variable domain: EADIYQTPRYLVIGTGKKITLECSQTMGHDKMYWYQQDPGMELHLIHYSYGVNSTEKGDLSSESTVSRIRTEHFPLTLESARPSHTSQYLCASSESEGVNQPQHFGDGTRLSIL.

This clonotype was seen ten or more times. The chain joins TRBV5-1 to TRBJ2-3, with 9 positions matching TRBD2. This CDR3 is built from 16 residues. Germline loops: CDR1 SGHRS, CDR2 YFSETQ. With 0 bases clipped from V and 3 bases from J, the junction kept 5 bases outside the gene matches. The CDR3 reads CASSLAGLAPTDTQYF. DNA for the CDR3: TGCGCCAGCAGCTTGGCCGGACTAGCGCCTACAGATACGCAGTATTTT. Drawing the rest from reference TRBV5-1 and TRBJ2-3, the complete variable domain is KAGVTQTPRYLIKTRGQQVTLSCSPISGHRSVSWYQQTPGQGLQFLFEYFSETQRNKGNFPGRFSGRQFSNSRSEMNVSTLELGDSALYLCASSLAGLAPTDTQYFGPGTRLTVL.

There are many counts of this clonotype. This chain links TRBV20-1 with TRBJ2-7; D is ambiguous. The CDR3 is 13 amino acids. Germline V lookup: CDR1 DFQATT, CDR2 SNEGSKA (reference sequence). V dropped 3 bases and J dropped 2 bases, with 11 bases sitting between them. The CDR3 loop is CSARSRHTYEQYF. For the CDR3, the DNA is TGCAGTGCTAGGTCGCGGCACACCTACGAGCAGTACTTC.

At least ten counts were recorded for this clonotype. The chain joins TRBV19 to TRBJ2-7; a weak D match, TRBD2 (6 bases). The V gene's germline CDR1 is LNHDA and CDR2 SQIVND (reference sequence). V was cut by 5 bases and J by 1 base, with 12 bases left in between. The CDR3 loop spans 14 amino acids. The CDR3: CASSWDGRSYEQYF. The CDR3 DNA follows: TGTGCCAGTAGTTGGGACGGGAGATCCTACGAGCAGTACTTC. Full variable domain (outside the CDR3, taken from reference TRBV19 and TRBJ2-7): DGGITQSPKYLFRKEGQNVTLSCEQNLNHDAMYWYRQDPGQGLRLIYYSQIVNDFQKGDIAEGYSVSREKKESFPLTVTSAQKNPTAFYLCASSWDGRSYEQYFGPGTRLTVT.

With regard to this clonotype: The junction and the germline gene differ at one end; a read error may be behind it. The chain joins TRBV20-1 to TRBJ2-3; the match to TRBD2 covers 11 bases. The CDR3 runs to 18 residues. Germline V gene sequence: CDR1 DFQATT, CDR2 SNEGSKA (reference sequence). The CDR3 DNA sequence: TGCTGTGCTAGTGACACCTCCGGGACTAGCGGAAGCACAGATACGCAGTATTTT. It specifies CCASDTSGTSGSTDTQYF.

This clonotype was observed many times. The chain has TRBV13 and TRBJ2-2, with D perhaps matching TRBD2 (6 bases). The CDR3 loop spans 16 amino acids. V lost 4 bases and J lost 9, with 21 bases in between. Germline loops: CDR1 PRHDT, CDR2 FYEKMQ (reference sequence). The CDR3 DNA is TGTGCCAGCAGCTCGGGCCTGACTAGTAGGATCCGGGAGCTGTTTTTT. Protein sequence: CASSSGLTSRIRELFF.

Ten or more counts support this clonotype. V usage is TRBV29-1 and J usage is TRBJ2-2, with no clear D. The germline V gene encodes CDR1 SQVTM and CDR2 ANQGSEA. The CDR3 is made up of 12 amino acids. V lost 1 base and J lost 5, with 5 bases in between. The CDR3 region has the DNA TGCAGCGTTGAAGTGGGTACCGGGGAGCTGTTTTTT. Its protein is CSVEVGTGELFF.

This clonotype was seen ten or more times. The rearrangement joins TRBV11-2 to TRBJ1-3; TRBD1 might be the D (5 bases). Trimming took off 1 base at V and 0 bases at J, with 19 bases between the two ends. CDR1 is SGHAT, CDR2 FQNNGV, per germline. The CDR3 covers 19 residues. The CDR3 DNA reads as TGTGCCAGCAGCTTAGGTGCCATGGGACGTCCTCGCTCTGGAAACACCATATATTTT. Translated, it gives CASSLGAMGRPRSGNTIYF. Full variable domain (remainder filled in from reference TRBV11-2 and TRBJ1-3): EAGVAQSPRYKIIEKRQSVAFWCNPISGHATLYWYQQILGQGPKLLIQFQNNGVVDDSQLPKDRFSAERLKGVDSTLKIQPAKLEDSAVYLCASSLGAMGRPRSGNTIYFGEGSWLTVV.

This clonotype was detected ten times or more. The rearrangement uses TRBV9 and TRBJ1-5; TRBD1 aligns across 7 bases. J gave up 3 bases and V 5 bases, and 5 bases lay outside the gene matches. The germline gives CDR1 SGDLS, CDR2 YYNGEE. This CDR3 is 14 amino acids long. CDR3 nucleotide sequence: TGTGCCAGCAGTGAGGGACAGATCAATCAGCCCCAGCATTTT. Its protein product is CASSEGQINQPQHF. The complete variable domain, with remaining parts taken from reference TRBV9 and TRBJ1-5, reads DSGVTQTPKHLITATGQRVTLRCSPRSGDLSVYWYQQSLDQGLQFLIQYYNGEERAKGNILERFSAQQFPDLHSELNLSSLELGDSALYFCASSEGQINQPQHFGDGTRLSIL.

This clonotype was detected ten times or more. This chain uses TRBV7-2 with TRBJ2-7, with 10 positions matching TRBD2. CDR1 and CDR2 (germline): SGHTA, FQGNSA. The CDR3 runs 15 residues. J was trimmed by 4 bases and V by 5 bases; bases with no gene match: 8. DNA of the CDR3: TGTGCCAGCAGCCCAGGGCCTAGCGGGAGTTACGAGCAGTACTTC. The encoded protein is CASSPGPSGSYEQYF. Together with reference TRBV7-2 and TRBJ2-7, the CDR3 gives the full variable domain: GAGVSQSPSNKVTEKGKDVELRCDPISGHTALYWYRQSLGQGLEFLIYFQGNSAPDKSGLPSDRFSAERTGGSVSTLTIQRTQQEDSAVYLCASSPGPSGSYEQYFGPGTRLTVT.

Turning to this clonotype: A much larger clonotype is one base distant, so this may be a read error. The chain recombines TRBV12-3 or TRBV12-4 with TRBJ2-7; no definite D call. V was shortened by 8 bases and J by 2 bases, with 13 bases between the two germline ends. The CDR3 spans 13 residues. CDR3 nucleotides: TGTGCCAGCTGTCTCCATAGGACCTACGAGCAGTACTTC. Translating it yields CASCLHRTYEQYF.

This clonotype was seen ten or more times. J is TRBJ1-1 and V is TRBV7-9; D unresolved. The V end was cut by 1 base, the J end by 4 bases, with 7 bases between. Germline values: CDR1 SEHNR, CDR2 FQNEAQ (reference sequence). The CDR3 loop spans 13 amino acids. CDR3 sequence: CASSLDGVTEAFF. CDR3 sequence (DNA): TGTGCCAGCAGCTTAGACGGGGTCACTGAAGCTTTCTTT.

Many counts were recorded for this clonotype. V is TRBV21-1 and J is TRBJ2-1; the table calls TRBD2, which could not be checked here. TRBV21-1 is noted as a pseudogene. This CDR3 region has 16 residues. This CDR3 reads CASSNPTSGRRNEQFF. CDR3 bases: TGTGCCAGCAGCAACCCGACTAGCGGGAGGAGGAATGAGCAGTTCTTC.

This clonotype was observed many times. This rearrangement joins TRBV19 to TRBJ2-1, with 9 bases matching TRBD2. This CDR3 has 19 residues. V dropped 6 bases and J dropped 9; count of bases not matched to a gene: 24. Germline V gene data show CDR1 as LNHDA and CDR2 as SQIVND (reference sequence). The CDR3 nucleotides are TGTGCCAGTAGAACTGGGTGGGTAGCGGGAGATTCGAAGTCGACTGAGCAGTTCTTC. Protein: CASRTGWVAGDSKSTEQFF. The whole variable domain, filled in from reference TRBV19 and TRBJ2-1, reads DGGITQSPKYLFRKEGQNVTLSCEQNLNHDAMYWYRQDPGQGLRLIYYSQIVNDFQKGDIAEGYSVSREKKESFPLTVTSAQKNPTAFYLCASRTGWVAGDSKSTEQFFGPGTRLTVL.

This clonotype was found many times. This chain links TRBV12-3 or TRBV12-4 with TRBJ2-7; 7 bases are shared with TRBD2. The CDR3 length is 16 residues. V lost 5 bases to trimming and J lost 4 bases; unmatched junction nucleotides: 14. CDR3 region: CASSLSLGGSQYEQYF. CDR3 sequence (DNA): TGTGCCAGCAGTCTCTCCTTGGGCGGGAGTCAGTACGAGCAGTACTTC.

This clonotype was seen ten or more times. The chain recombines TRBV29-1 with TRBJ1-2; a possible D gene is TRBD1 (6 bases). In germline, CDR1 is SQVTM, CDR2 ANQGSEA. V lost 3 bases to trimming and J lost 4 bases, with 18 bases between them. The length of the CDR3 is 15 residues. The CDR3 DNA sequence: TGCAGCGTTGATGTCCCCTCGAGGGGGACCTATGGCTACACCTTC. Translated: CSVDVPSRGTYGYTF.

This clonotype was counted at least ten times. The chain carries TRBV15 and TRBJ1-2; D not resolved. CDR1 LNHNV and CDR2 YYDKDF come from the germline V gene (reference sequence). The CDR3 loop spans 16 amino acids. V was cut by 3 bases and J by 4 bases, with 18 bases left in between. This CDR3 reads CATSSELRTTIYGYTF. The CDR3 coding sequence is TGTGCCACCAGCAGCGAACTAAGGACCACTATCTATGGCTACACCTTC.